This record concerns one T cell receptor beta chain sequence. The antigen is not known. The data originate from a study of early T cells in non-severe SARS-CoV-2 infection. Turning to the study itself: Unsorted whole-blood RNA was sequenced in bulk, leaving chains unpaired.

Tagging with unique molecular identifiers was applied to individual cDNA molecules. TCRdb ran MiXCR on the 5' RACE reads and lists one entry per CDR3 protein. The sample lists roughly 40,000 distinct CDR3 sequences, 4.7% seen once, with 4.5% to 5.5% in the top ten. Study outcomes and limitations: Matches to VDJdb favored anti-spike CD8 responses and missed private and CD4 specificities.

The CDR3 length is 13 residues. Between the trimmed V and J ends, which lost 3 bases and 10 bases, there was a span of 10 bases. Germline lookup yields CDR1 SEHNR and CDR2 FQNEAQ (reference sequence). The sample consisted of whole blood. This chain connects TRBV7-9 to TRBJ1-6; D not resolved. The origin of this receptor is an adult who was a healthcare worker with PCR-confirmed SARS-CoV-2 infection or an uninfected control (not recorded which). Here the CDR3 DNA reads TGTGCCAGCAGCTTTAGCTACAAATCACCCCTCCACTTT. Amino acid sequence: CASSFSYKSPLHF.